The 10 T cell receptor beta chains listed next were all sequenced from one sample in a study of glioma-infiltrating T cells. TCR alpha and beta CDR3 regions were amplified from RNA using iRepertoire nested multiplex PCR. TCRdb re-called the multiplex PCR reads with MiXCR, one entry per CDR3 protein. The sample lists 300,000 to 400,000 distinct CDR3 sequences; about 40% were seen once. Sequencing was done on a sample of glioma tissue, nonneoplastic brain tissue, or PBMCs (not recorded which). The origin of the receptors is a human donor with low-grade glioma or glioblastoma, undergoing nonglioma brain surgery, or in good health (not recorded which).

Notes on this clonotype: Just one base apart from a much larger clone, this may be a read error. The chain joins TRBV6-1 to TRBJ1-4; 9 bases map to TRBD1. The CDR3 loop spans 14 amino acids. Germline assignment: CDR1 MNHNS and CDR2 SASEGT. Trimming took 2 bases from V and 8 from J; bases not matched to a gene: 3. The CDR3 DNA is TGTGCCAGCAGTGAAAGACAGGGGGACGAAAAACTGTTTTTT. It is translated as CASSERQGDEKLFF.

This clonotype has more than one count but fewer than ten. The chain is built from TRBV28 and TRBJ2-7; 8 positions agree with TRBD2. The CDR3 totals 15 residues. CDR1 is MDHEN and CDR2 is SYDVKM in the germline V gene. Unmatched junction bases numbered 5, after V lost 1 base and J lost 3 bases. CDR3 sequence reads: CASSLFREGDYEQYF. DNA for the CDR3: TGTGCCAGCAGTTTATTTCGGGAGGGTGACTACGAGCAGTACTTC.

This clonotype has a count of ten or more. This chain links TRBV27 with TRBJ1-3, with D tentatively TRBD1 (5 bases). The V end was cut by 5 bases, the J end by 4 bases, with 15 bases between. CDR1 MNHEY and CDR2 SMNVEV come from the germline V gene (reference sequence). The CDR3 spans 15 residues. The CDR3, as DNA: TGTGCCAGCAGTGGCCATCGGGGGTCCGGAAACACCATATATTTT. Translation: CASSGHRGSGNTIYF.

The chain employs TRBV28 and TRBJ2-2; the D gene is possibly TRBD1 (6 bases). The germline V gene has CDR1 MDHEN and CDR2 SYDVKM. This CDR3 comprises 16 residues. Trimming stripped 7 bases from V and 1 base from J, with 16 bases between. The CDR3 DNA follows: TGTGCCAGCACCCCTACCGTGACAGGGAACACCGGGGAGCTGTTTTTT. It is translated as CASTPTVTGNTGELFF. Supplemented by reference TRBV28 and TRBJ2-2, the full variable domain reads DVKVTQSSRYLVKRTGEKVFLECVQDMDHENMFWYRQDPGLGLRLIYFSYDVKMKEKGDIPEGYSVSREKKERFSLILESASTNQTSMYLCASTPTVTGNTGELFFGEGSRLTVL.

This clonotype was seen at least ten times. The V and J genes are TRBV6-1 and TRBJ1-1; D call uncertain. CDR1 and CDR2 from the germline V gene are MNHNS and SASEGT. V was clipped by 4 bases and J by 7 bases, with 13 bases between them. This CDR3 has 13 amino acids. For the CDR3, the DNA is TGTGCCAGCAGTGTAAGTCAGCCAGATGAAGCTTTCTTT. Protein sequence: CASSVSQPDEAFF.

The sample holds many counts of this clonotype. The chain combines TRBV6-2 or TRBV6-3 with TRBJ1-2, with D uncertain. Looked up from germline, CDR1 is MNHEY and CDR2 is SVGEGT. Trimming shortened V by 7 bases and J by 4 bases, and 16 bases separated the two germline ends. The CDR3 contains 14 residues. This CDR3 is CASKNPGRGYGYTF. CDR3 sequence (DNA): TGTGCCAGCAAAAACCCCGGCCGTGGCTATGGCTACACCTTC.

This clonotype has more than one count but fewer than ten. The chain carries TRBV20-1 and TRBJ1-1, with D possibly TRBD1 on 6 matching bases. CDR1 and CDR2 (germline): DFQATT, SNEGSKA (reference sequence). The CDR3 loop spans 12 amino acids. V lost 6 bases to trimming and J lost 6 bases, with 14 bases between them. This chain's CDR3 is CSARDNPSEAFF. The CDR3 DNA sequence: TGCAGTGCGAGGGACAACCCGTCTGAAGCTTTCTTT.

Worth noting for this clonotype: Since a much larger clone is just one base distant, this may be a read error. This chain joins TRBV6-6 and TRBJ1-1, with D maybe TRBD1 (6 bases). The CDR3 is 15 residues long. Per the germline V gene, CDR1 is MNHNY and CDR2 is SVGAGI (reference sequence). The CDR3 is CASSDQGGRNIEAFF. The CDR3, as DNA: TGTGCCAGCAGTGACCAAGGGGGGCGGAACATTGAAGCTTTCTTT.

V usage is TRBV19 and J usage is TRBJ2-2; 10 nucleotides align to TRBD1. In germline, CDR1 is LNHDA, CDR2 SQIVND (reference sequence). V shed 5 bases and J 0 bases; nucleotides not matched to a gene: 3. The CDR3 contains 16 residues. CDR3 region: CASSWDRGANTGELFF. The CDR3 DNA sequence: TGTGCCAGTAGTTGGGACAGGGGAGCGAACACCGGGGAGCTGTTTTTT.

This chain connects TRBV27 to TRBJ2-3; possible D gene TRBD2, 5 bases. This CDR3 is built from 17 residues. Germline V gene data show CDR1 as MNHEY and CDR2 as SMNVEV (reference sequence). The ends were cut back, 6 bases at V and 1 base at J, with 20 bases in the middle. CDR3: CASSPPGLSSGTDTQYF. For the CDR3, the DNA is TGTGCCAGCAGCCCGCCCGGACTTTCGTCGGGCACAGATACGCAGTATTTT.